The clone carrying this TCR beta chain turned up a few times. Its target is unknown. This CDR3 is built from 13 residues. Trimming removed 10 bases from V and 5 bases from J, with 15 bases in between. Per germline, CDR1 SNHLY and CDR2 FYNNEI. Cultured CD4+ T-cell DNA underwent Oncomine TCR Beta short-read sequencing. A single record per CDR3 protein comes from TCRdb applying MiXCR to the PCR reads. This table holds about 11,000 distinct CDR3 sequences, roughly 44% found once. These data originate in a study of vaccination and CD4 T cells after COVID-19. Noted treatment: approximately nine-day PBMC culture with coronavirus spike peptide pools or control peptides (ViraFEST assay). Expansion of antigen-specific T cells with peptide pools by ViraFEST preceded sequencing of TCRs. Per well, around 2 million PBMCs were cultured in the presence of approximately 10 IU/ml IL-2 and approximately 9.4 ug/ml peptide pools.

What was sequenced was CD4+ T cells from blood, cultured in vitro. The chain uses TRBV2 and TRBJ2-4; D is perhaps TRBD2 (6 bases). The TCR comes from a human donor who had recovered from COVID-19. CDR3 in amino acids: CATSGEFENIQYF. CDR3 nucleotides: TGTGCCACCTCGGGGGAGTTCGAAAACATTCAGTACTTC.